A selection of T cell receptor beta chains follows, all from one sample in a study of T cells after posttransplantation cyclophosphamide. This table comes from immunoSEQ multiplex PCR, and its TCRdb copy is limited to in-frame clones, with some not included. The sample contains tens of thousands of clones, 90% to 95% of which appear only once. Source material: PBMCs. These receptor sequences come from a woman in her 30s in good health and a related stem cell transplant donor. Each CDR3 is given with its conserved first and last residue. A D gene is named only where the DNA matches it firmly. For some rows the clone size is stated as once, few or many, or as a class when expanded; others skip it.

V: TRBV2
J: TRBJ1-2
size: .
D: .
DNA: TGTGCCACTCAGGCCCTAAGCTATGGCTACACCTTC
CDR3: CATQALSYGYTF

V: TRBV7-2
J: TRBJ2-7
size: .
D: TRBD2
DNA: TGTGCCAGCAGCTTCACTAGCGGGGGCCCGTACGAGCAGTACTTC
CDR3: CASSFTSGGPYEQYF

V: TRBV6-5
J: TRBJ2-7
size: .
D: TRBD1
DNA: TGTGCCAGCCGGACAGGGACCTACGAGCAGTACTTC
CDR3: CASRTGTYEQYF

V: TRBV19
J: TRBJ1-3
size: .
D: .
DNA: TGTGCCAGTAGTATAGTCGGACGGGGCAGCTCTGGAAACACCATATATTTT
CDR3: CASSIVGRGSSGNTIYF

V: TRBV4-1
J: TRBJ1-1
size: .
D: .
DNA: TGCGCCAGCAGCCAAGGGAACACTGAAGCTTTCTTT
CDR3: CASSQGNTEAFF

V: TRBV6-7
J: TRBJ1-6
size: once
D: .
DNA: TGTGCCAGCAGTTACTCGTGTAGCAATGGGAGGGTGACACCCCTCCACTTT
CDR3: CASSYSCSNGRVTPLHF

V: TRBV6-6
J: TRBJ1-1
size: .
D: .
DNA: TGTGCCAGCAGTTCCTCGGGGAAGGACACTGAAGCTTTCTTT
CDR3: CASSSSGKDTEAFF

V: TRBV10-3
J: TRBJ2-7
size: .
D: TRBD2
DNA: TGTGCCATCAGTCTTACTAGCGGGGGGCCCGAGCAGTACTTC
CDR3: CAISLTSGGPEQYF

V: TRBV9
J: TRBJ2-3
size: .
D: .
DNA: TGTGCCAGCAGCGTAGCTTCCCAGGGCCCAAGGACAGATACGCAGTATTTT
CDR3: CASSVASQGPRTDTQYF

V: TRBV4-1
J: TRBJ1-4
size: .
D: TRBD1
DNA: TGCGCCAGCAGCCCCCCGACAGGGTACGGGTTTGAAAAACTGTTTTTT
CDR3: CASSPPTGYGFEKLFF

V: TRBV27
J: TRBJ1-2
size: .
D: .
DNA: TGTGCCAGCAGTTTGAGGGGAAGCTATGGCTACACCTTC
CDR3: CASSLRGSYGYTF

V: TRBV7-9
J: TRBJ1-6
size: .
D: TRBD1
DNA: TGTGCCAGCAGCCTCGGGACAGGGAATTCACCCCTCCACTTT
CDR3: CASSLGTGNSPLHF

V: TRBV27
J: TRBJ1-5
size: .
D: .
DNA: TGTGCCAGCAGTTTATCGGGGGCGTCCAGAAATCAGCCCCAGCATTTT
CDR3: CASSLSGASRNQPQHF

V: TRBV27
J: TRBJ2-7
size: .
D: TRBD2
DNA: TGTGCCAGCAGTTTAAAGGCGGGGGGGCTCTACGAGCAGTACTTC
CDR3: CASSLKAGGLYEQYF

V: TRBV20-1
J: TRBJ2-2
size: .
D: .
DNA: TGCAGTGCTACTCCGGGCGGGGAGCTGTTTTTT
CDR3: CSATPGGELFF

V: TRBV27
J: TRBJ2-5
size: .
D: .
DNA: TGTGCCAGCAGTTCCTGGGGAGAGACCCAGTACTTC
CDR3: CASSSWGETQYF

V: TRBV5-4
J: TRBJ2-7
size: .
D: TRBD2
DNA: TGTGCCAGCAGAAAGGACGGGAGGGATCACGAGCAGTACTTC
CDR3: CASRKDGRDHEQYF

V: TRBV25-1
J: TRBJ1-2
size: .
D: .
DNA: TGTGCCAGCAGTGCCCTGGACAGCTATGGCTACACCTTC
CDR3: CASSALDSYGYTF

V: TRBV14
J: TRBJ2-7
size: .
D: TRBD2
DNA: TGTGCCAGCAGCCAAGGGACTAGCGGGGCTTTTATCTCCTACGAGCAGTACTTC
CDR3: CASSQGTSGAFISYEQYF

V: TRBV7-9
J: TRBJ1-2
size: once
D: TRBD1
DNA: TGTGCCAGCAGCCGGGACAGGGGGGATGGCTACACCTTC
CDR3: CASSRDRGDGYTF

V: TRBV7-6
J: TRBJ2-1
size: .
D: .
DNA: TGTGCCAGCAGCTTAGCGGAAAATGAGCAGTTCTTC
CDR3: CASSLAENEQFF

V: TRBV4-2
J: TRBJ2-2
size: .
D: .
DNA: TGTGCCAGCAGCCAAGTGGCTGGGTTCAGCCCCGGGGAGCTGTTTTTT
CDR3: CASSQVAGFSPGELFF

V: TRBV27
J: TRBJ1-2
size: .
D: .
DNA: TGTGCCAGCAGTCCTAACTCTGGTGGCTACACCTTC
CDR3: CASSPNSGGYTF

V: TRBV7-2
J: TRBJ1-2
size: .
D: .
DNA: TGTGCCAGCAGCTTAGGTACCTCCAACTATGGCTACACCTTC
CDR3: CASSLGTSNYGYTF

V: TRBV5-1
J: TRBJ2-5
size: .
D: TRBD1
DNA: TGCGCCAGCAGCTCCCAGACAGGGCGCAGGGAGACCCAGTACTTC
CDR3: CASSSQTGRRETQYF

V: TRBV10-3
J: TRBJ2-1
size: .
D: .
DNA: TGTGCCACTAGTCGCGGGGTCTCCTACAATGAGCAGCTCTTC
CDR3: CATSRGVSYNEQLF

V: TRBV14
J: TRBJ1-1
size: .
D: .
DNA: TGTGCCAGCAGCCCAAGAGGGAGAAAGAACACTGAAGCTTTCTTT
CDR3: CASSPRGRKNTEAFF